A selection of T cell receptor beta chains follows, all from one sample in a study of spatial heterogeneity in lung cancer. TCRdb called the 5' RACE reads again in MiXCR, with one record for every CDR3 protein. The sample gives roughly 120,000 distinct CDR3 sequences, approximately 11% of which show up once; less than 25% is in the top ten. This sample comprised PBMCs, obtained at follow-up. All receptors come from a female donor with early-stage non-small cell lung cancer. CDR3s include the opening cysteine and the closing phenylalanine or tryptophan. Fields, in order: D gene, J gene, clone size, V gene, CDR3 DNA, CDR3 protein. The D gene is left open where the match is weak. A clone size is listed for some rows: how often the clone was seen (once, few, many), or a class if it is expanded.

>TRBD1|TRBJ2-2|-|TRBV7-8
TGTGCCAGCAGCTCCGGACAGGGGGGAATCACCGGGGAGCTGTTTTTT
CASSSGQGGITGELFF
>-|TRBJ2-6|-|TRBV7-9
TGTGCCAGCAGCCGCCTTCCGAAGGGAATCTCTGGGGCCAACGTCCTGACTTTC
CASSRLPKGISGANVLTF
>TRBD1|TRBJ1-2|few|TRBV12-3/TRBV12-4
TGTGCCAGCAAAGCCGGGACAGGGGTTTTCTATGGCTACACCTTC
CASKAGTGVFYGYTF
>-|TRBJ2-1|-|TRBV6-2/TRBV6-3
TGTGCCAGCAGTCACCTTAATGAGCAGTTCTTC
CASSHLNEQFF
>TRBD1|TRBJ2-5|few|TRBV5-1
TGCGCCAGCAGCTTAGGGACAGAACAAGAGACCCAGTACTTC
CASSLGTEQETQYF
>TRBD1|TRBJ2-4|few|TRBV7-9
TGTGCCAGCAGCAATCGACAGGGAGCCGGGGACATTCAGTACTTC
CASSNRQGAGDIQYF
>TRBD2|TRBJ2-3|few|TRBV30
TGTGTCTGGAGCACCGCGGGAGCTGTGACAGATACGCAGTATTTT
CVWSTAGAVTDTQYF
>-|TRBJ2-7|few|TRBV5-1
TGCGCCAGCAGCTTGTACACTGAGCAGTACTTC
CASSLYTEQYF
>TRBD2|TRBJ2-2|-|TRBV7-9
TGTGCCAGCAGCGGGACTAGCGGGAGGGTGAACACCGGGGAGCTGTTTTTT
CASSGTSGRVNTGELFF
>TRBD2|TRBJ2-1|-|TRBV29-1
TGCAGCGTGATAGCGGGAGTGAACTACAATGAGCAGTTCTTC
CSVIAGVNYNEQFF
>-|TRBJ2-5|-|TRBV7-3
TGTGCCAGCAGCTTAAATTTCCAAGAGACCCAGTACTTC
CASSLNFQETQYF
>-|TRBJ1-4|many|TRBV18
TGTGCCAGCTCACCACGTCAAGCAACTAATGAAAAACTGTTTTTT
CASSPRQATNEKLFF
>-|TRBJ2-5|few|TRBV19
TGTGCCAGTAGTAATACCAAGTGGCGGTGGGGGTCGCAAGAGACCCAGTACTTC
CASSNTKWRWGSQETQYF
>TRBD2|TRBJ2-3|-|TRBV10-3
TGTGCCACGGGGGGAGATACGCAGTATTTT
CATGGDTQYF
>-|TRBJ1-1|many|TRBV30
TGTGCCTGGAGTGTACAAGGAAACACTGAAGCTTTCTTT
CAWSVQGNTEAFF
>-|TRBJ2-1|few|TRBV7-2
TGTGCCAGCAGCTCCTCGGCCCCGGGAGCCCTCTTC
CASSSSAPGALF
>TRBD2|TRBJ2-5|many|TRBV19
TGTGCCAGTAGTATCATAGCGGGACCTCAAGAGACCCAGTACTTC
CASSIIAGPQETQYF
>TRBD2|TRBJ2-1|few|TRBV28
TGTGCCAGCAGTCCCCAGACTAGCGGGAGGTTAAATGAGCAGTTCTTC
CASSPQTSGRLNEQFF
>-|TRBJ2-2|many|TRBV11-2
TGTGCCAGCAGCTGGTTGGTTACCGGGGAGCTGTTTTTT
CASSWLVTGELFF
>-|TRBJ2-2|few|TRBV28
TGTGCCAGCAGTTCCTATACTAAGAACACCGGGGAGCTGTTTTTT
CASSSYTKNTGELFF
>-|TRBJ2-3|-|TRBV5-6
TGTGCCAGCAGCAGGAGCAGTGATACGCAGTATTTT
CASSRSSDTQYF
>TRBD2|TRBJ2-1|many|TRBV27
TGTGCCAGCTTCCGCAGGGCCAGATCGGGAGGAGTAGGTACAAATGAGCAGTTCTTC
CASFRRARSGGVGTNEQFF
>-|TRBJ1-5|few|TRBV30
TGTGCCTGGAGTGTATTGACGAGCAATCAGCCCCAGCATTTT
CAWSVLTSNQPQHF
>-|TRBJ2-1|few|TRBV19
TGTGCCAGTAGCCTTGAGGGGCGGCCAGACAATGAGCAGTTCTTC
CASSLEGRPDNEQFF
>-|TRBJ2-5|-|TRBV20-1
TGCAGTGCAAAGATAGCGAGAGGGAAAGAGACCCAGTACTTC
CSAKIARGKETQYF